Listed below are T cell receptor beta chains from one sample, sequenced in a study of a mutant IDH1 vaccine in newly diagnosed glioma. Antigens for these TCRs are unknown. This table comes from immunoSEQ multiplex PCR, and its TCRdb copy is limited to in-frame clones, with some not included. The sample shows more than 50,000 clones, over 75% of them seen only once. The sequences come from PBMCs, collected from a glioma patient whose treatment included an IDH1 peptide vaccine. The receptors originated from a man aged 40-55 years with glioma. CDR3s include the opening cysteine and the closing phenylalanine or tryptophan. The D gene is left open where the match is weak. Not every row has a clone size; where given, it reads once, few, many or a size class.

TRBJ1-4	-	TRBV4-2	-	CASSQIVPNEKLFF	TGTGCCAGCAGCCAAATAGTCCCTAATGAAAAACTGTTTTTT
TRBJ2-6	once	TRBV27	-	CARRGGWLSGANVLTF	TGTGCCAGGAGGGGGGGCTGGTTATCTGGGGCCAACGTCCTGACTTTC
TRBJ2-7	once	TRBV5-5	TRBD1	CASSLVGQLDRVPYEQYF	TGTGCCAGCAGCTTGGTGGGACAGTTGGACAGGGTACCTTACGAGCAGTACTTC
TRBJ1-2	once	TRBV6-1	-	CASRLDSSNYGYTF	TGTGCCAGCAGATTGGACAGTTCGAACTATGGCTACACCTTC
TRBJ1-1	few	TRBV2	TRBD1	CASRGTGWWYTEAFF	TGTGCCAGCAGGGGGACAGGGTGGTGGTACACTGAAGCTTTCTTT
TRBJ2-5	once	TRBV5-1	-	CASSPRDMQETQYF	TGCGCCAGCAGCCCAAGGGACATGCAAGAGACCCAGTACTTC
TRBJ1-1	-	TRBV5-1	-	CASSLEPTGNEAFF	TGCGCCAGCAGCTTGGAGCCGACCGGCAATGAAGCTTTCTTT
TRBJ2-3	-	TRBV7-3	-	CASSLARQATQYF	TGTGCCAGCAGCTTAGCGAGGCAGGCTACGCAGTATTTT
TRBJ1-2	-	TRBV21-1	-	CARGSGNYGYTF	TGTGCCAGAGGGAGCGGTAACTATGGCTACACCTTC
TRBJ2-1	-	TRBV15	-	CATSRMASSNEQFF	TGTGCCACCAGCAGAATGGCCAGCTCCAATGAGCAGTTCTTC
TRBJ2-1	-	TRBV4-1	TRBD1	CASSQEDRVGNEQFF	TGCGCCAGCAGCCAAGAGGACAGGGTAGGCAATGAGCAGTTCTTC
TRBJ1-4	-	TRBV29-1	TRBD1	CSVGDRLTNEKLFF	TGCAGCGTTGGGGACAGATTAACTAATGAAAAACTGTTTTTT
TRBJ2-7	-	TRBV2	-	CASSPLPPEQYF	TGTGCCAGCAGCCCCCTCCCCCCCGAGCAGTACTTC
TRBJ2-1	-	TRBV11-2	TRBD2	CASSLIAGVNNEQFF	TGTGCCAGCAGCTTAATAGCGGGAGTAAACAATGAGCAGTTCTTC
TRBJ2-7	-	TRBV25-1	TRBD2	CASNPAGGPSYEQYF	TGTGCCAGCAATCCAGCGGGAGGGCCAAGCTACGAGCAGTACTTC
TRBJ1-5	-	TRBV27	-	CASSMGGNQPQHF	TGTGCCAGCAGTATGGGAGGCAATCAGCCCCAGCATTTT
TRBJ1-4	-	TRBV19	-	CASSIDRATEKLFF	TGTGCCAGTAGTATCGATCGGGCCACCGAAAAACTGTTTTTT
TRBJ2-1	once	TRBV7-3	-	CASSPEEGGRYNEQFF	TGTGCCAGCAGCCCCGAAGAAGGAGGGCGGTACAATGAGCAGTTCTTC